The 10 T cell receptor beta chains below all came from one sample that was sequenced in a study of blood T cells in healthy people across ages. Sample-barcoded 5' priming and a J-beta primer mix drove a second PCR of about 6 to 12 cycles. TCRdb re-derived calls from the 5' RACE reads in MiXCR, one entry per CDR3 protein. Among 600,000 to 1,000,000 distinct CDR3 sequences listed, more than 20% were seen once. These same records also appear under a second study, on T cells of mothers and their children.

Sequenced: blood. The receptor set was obtained from a boy aged 5-17 years in good health.

This clonotype showed up just a few times. The rearrangement uses TRBV21-1 and TRBJ1-5. TRBV21-1 is flagged as a pseudogene. The CDR3 is 19 amino acids. The CDR3 loop is CASSKALTWADHSNQPQHF. CDR3 nucleotides: TGTGCCAGCAGCAAAGCGCTCACTTGGGCAGATCATAGCAATCAGCCCCAGCATTTT.

This chain connects TRBV10-3 to TRBJ1-2; D possibly corresponds to TRBD1 (5 bases). CDR3 length: 16 amino acids. Germline-derived CDR1 and CDR2 are ENHRY and SYGVKD. The V and J ends lost 2 bases and 0 bases respectively, with 13 bases between them. CDR3 in amino acids: CAISEGAGGPNYGYTF. CDR3 nucleotide sequence: TGTGCCATCAGTGAGGGGGCAGGAGGTCCTAACTATGGCTACACCTTC.

This clonotype was counted a few times. The rearrangement links TRBV24-1 to TRBJ2-1; 9 bases align to TRBD2. The V gene end was trimmed by 0 bases and the J gene end by 7 bases; junction bases not matched to a gene: 6. Per the germline V gene, CDR1 is KGHDR and CDR2 is SFDVKD. The CDR3 loop spans 16 amino acids. CDR3 amino acids: CATSDLPGLASNEQFF. Here the CDR3 DNA reads TGTGCCACCAGTGATTTGCCCGGACTAGCGTCAAATGAGCAGTTCTTC.

The chain combines TRBV6-1 with TRBJ1-5; tentative D call: TRBD1 (6 bases). Trimming cost V 3 bases and J 0 bases, with 9 bases left between them. CDR1 and CDR2 (germline): MNHNS, SASEGT. The CDR3 length is 15 residues. The CDR3 sequence: CASSDQGYSNQPQHF. The CDR3 coding sequence is TGTGCCAGCAGTGATCAGGGGTATAGCAATCAGCCCCAGCATTTT.

This clonotype was seen a few times. The gene calls are TRBV5-1 and TRBJ1-3; the D is unclear. The CDR3 loop spans 14 amino acids. With 0 bases removed from V and 4 bases from J, the gap between germline ends came to 8 bases. The germline V gene has CDR1 SGHRS and CDR2 YFSETQ. CDR3 amino acids: CASSLEVPGNTIYF. The CDR3 nucleotides read TGCGCCAGCAGCTTGGAAGTCCCCGGAAACACCATATATTTT.

This clonotype showed up many times. This rearrangement joins TRBV20-1 to TRBJ1-3; weak D call: TRBD1 (6 bases). Germline assignment: CDR1 DFQATT and CDR2 SNEGSKA (reference sequence). There are 14 residues in the CDR3. V was trimmed by 6 bases and J by 0 bases, leaving 12 bases between them. The CDR3 nucleotides are TGCAGTGCGTGGGACACGAGCTCTGGAAACACCATATATTTT. It is translated as CSAWDTSSGNTIYF.

The chain recombines TRBV20-1 with TRBJ2-7, with D perhaps assigned TRBD1 or TRBD2 (5 bases each). Trimming stripped 6 bases from V and 2 bases from J, with 14 bases between. This CDR3 is built from 13 residues. Germline V gene data show CDR1 as DFQATT and CDR2 as SNEGSKA (reference sequence). The CDR3 DNA is TGCAGTGCCGACAGCGGAACGCCCTACGAGCAGTACTTC. Its translation is CSADSGTPYEQYF.

This chain links TRBV7-9 with TRBJ2-3; the D gene is possibly TRBD2 (5 bases). Per germline, CDR1 SEHNR and CDR2 FQNEAQ (reference sequence). V lost 1 base to trimming and J lost 14 bases, with 19 bases between them. The CDR3 sequence is 14 residues long. The DNA for the CDR3 is TGTGCCAGCAGCTTAGGCCCGACTACCCCCTATGGGTATTTT. Translated, it gives CASSLGPTTPYGYF.

J is TRBJ2-1 and V is TRBV10-2, with 9 bases that match TRBD2. This CDR3 contains 15 residues. The J segment lost 3 bases and the V segment lost 9 bases, leaving 9 bases of the junction unmatched. Germline loops: CDR1 WSHSY, CDR2 SAAADI. The CDR3 is CASESAGGNYNEQFF. The CDR3 region has the DNA TGCGCCAGTGAGTCCGCGGGAGGGAACTACAATGAGCAGTTCTTC.

This clonotype has more than one count but fewer than ten. This rearrangement joins TRBV29-1 to TRBJ2-4, with TRBD2 as a possible D gene (5 bases). Trimming cost V 6 bases and J 0 bases, with 12 bases left between them. The CDR3 is 14 residues long. The germline V gene has CDR1 SQVTM and CDR2 ANQGSEA. The CDR3 region is CSVRGTLAKNIQYF. The CDR3 DNA follows: TGCAGCGTCCGGGGTACTCTAGCCAAAAACATTCAGTACTTC.